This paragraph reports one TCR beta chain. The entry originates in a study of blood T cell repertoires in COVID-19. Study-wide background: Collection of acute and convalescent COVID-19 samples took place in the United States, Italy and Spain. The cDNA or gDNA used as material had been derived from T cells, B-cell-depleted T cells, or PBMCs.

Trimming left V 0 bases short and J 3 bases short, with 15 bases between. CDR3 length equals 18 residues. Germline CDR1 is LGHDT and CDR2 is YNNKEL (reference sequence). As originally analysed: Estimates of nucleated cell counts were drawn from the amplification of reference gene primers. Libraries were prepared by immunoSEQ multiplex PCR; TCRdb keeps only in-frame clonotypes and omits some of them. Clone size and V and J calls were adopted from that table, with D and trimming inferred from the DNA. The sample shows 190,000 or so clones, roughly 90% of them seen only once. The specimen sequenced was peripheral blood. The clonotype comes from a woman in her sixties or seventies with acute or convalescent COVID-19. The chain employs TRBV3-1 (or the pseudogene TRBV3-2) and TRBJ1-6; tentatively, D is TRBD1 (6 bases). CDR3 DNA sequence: TGTGCCAGCAGCCAAGAACCGGGCAGGGGTGACTATAATTCACCCCTCCACTTT. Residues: CASSQEPGRGDYNSPLHF.